A selection of T cell receptor beta chains follows, all from one sample in a study of T cell responses to AZD1222 COVID-19 vaccine. Using immunoSEQ multiplex PCR, the repertoire was profiled, and TCRdb retains in-frame clones only, with some absent. The table lists 110,000 or so clones, roughly nine tenths of them singletons. Here the sequenced sample was peripheral blood, taken on day 0 of AZD1222 vaccination. Every receptor here comes from an adult in good health. Both conserved end residues are part of each CDR3. The D gene is left open where the match is weak. Expanded clones get a size class; other rows say once, few or many, or leave the size out.

CASSTPRAPYEQYF TGTGCCAGTAGTACCCCCCGGGCCCCCTACGAGCAGTACTTC NA TRBV19 NA TRBJ2-7 14
CASSLLGGYGYTF TGTGCCAGCAGCTTACTGGGAGGCTATGGCTACACCTTC NA TRBV7-3 NA TRBJ1-2 13
CAEDRTYGYTF TGTGCCGAGGACAGAACATATGGCTACACCTTC NA TRBV30 NA TRBJ1-2 11
CASSLGQGAEAFF TGTGCCAGCTCACTCGGACAGGGCGCTGAAGCTTTCTTT NA TRBV18 TRBD1 TRBJ1-1 13
CASSWRSYNSPLHF TGTGCCAGCAGTTGGAGGAGCTATAATTCACCCCTCCACTTT NA TRBV2 NA TRBJ1-6 14
CASSPGGQGIETQYF TGTGCCAGCAGCCCAGGGGGACAGGGAATAGAGACCCAGTACTTC NA TRBV7-2 TRBD1 TRBJ2-5 15
CSVETGPGNEQFF TGCAGCGTTGAGACGGGACCCGGCAATGAGCAGTTCTTC once TRBV29-1 NA TRBJ2-1 13
CASSIALRDRVSAFF TGTGCCAGTAGTATAGCCCTCCGGGACAGGGTGTCAGCTTTCTTT NA TRBV19 TRBD1 TRBJ1-1 15
CASGFTRDRSYEQYF TGTGCTAGTGGTTTCACAAGGGACCGTTCCTACGAGCAGTACTTC NA TRBV12-5 NA TRBJ2-7 15
CASRRQVEYGYTF TGTGCCAGCCGAAGACAGGTGGAGTATGGCTACACCTTC NA TRBV19 NA TRBJ1-2 13
CATGPRVKTIYF TGTGCCACCGGTCCCAGGGTGAAAACCATATATTTT NA TRBV6-5 NA TRBJ1-3 12
CAWTVRPNPTDTQYF TGTGCCTGGACTGTAAGACCTAATCCAACAGATACGCAGTATTTT NA TRBV30 NA TRBJ2-3 15
CASSPTPRGGNTIYF TGTGCCAGCAGTCCGACACCCCGGGGGGGAAACACCATATATTTT NA TRBV2 NA TRBJ1-3 15
CASSVGEDGNQPQHF TGTGCCAGCAGCGTAGGGGAGGATGGCAATCAGCCCCAGCATTTT NA TRBV9 NA TRBJ1-5 15
CASSSRGSRGQPQHF TGTGCCAGCAGCTCCAGGGGGTCGAGGGGTCAGCCCCAGCATTTT NA TRBV13 TRBD1 TRBJ1-5 15
CASSLVTYEQYF TGTGCCAGCAGCTTGGTAACTTACGAGCAGTACTTC NA TRBV5-8 NA TRBJ2-7 12
CAGLGGPLYNEQFF TGTGCCGGACTTGGGGGACCTCTCTACAATGAGCAGTTCTTC NA TRBV6-5 NA TRBJ2-1 14